A selection of T cell receptor beta chains follows, all from one sample in a study of OX40 agonist ivuxolimab in advanced cancers. The repertoire was sequenced with immunoSEQ multiplex PCR; TCRdb's copy has only in-frame clones and lacks some. The table includes just under 80,000 clones, about 89% detected once. This material consisted of CD4+ or CD8+ T cells sorted from blood, taken in a trial of the OX40 agonist ivuxolimab. Every receptor here comes from an adult with an advanced solid tumor such as melanoma, head and neck, liver or kidney cancer. CDR3s include the opening cysteine and the closing phenylalanine or tryptophan. The D gene is left open where the match is weak. Some rows mark clone size as missing; the rest say once, few, many or name a class of expanded clone.

d_gene	v_gene	j_gene	abundance	CDR3nt	CDR3aa
-	TRBV5-1	TRBJ1-1	once	TGCGCCAGCAGCTTGCAGTTTATAAACACTGAAGCTTTCTTT	CASSLQFINTEAFF
-	TRBV4-3	TRBJ2-6	-	TGCGCCAGCAGCCAGTCCCCCCTCGGATCTGGGGCCAACGTCCTGACTTTC	CASSQSPLGSGANVLTF
-	TRBV5-1	TRBJ2-7	-	TGCGCCAGCAGCTTGGAGGCCAGGGCGGCCTACGAGCAGTACTTC	CASSLEARAAYEQYF
-	TRBV29-1	TRBJ2-7	few	TGCAGCGTGATGGGGGGAGGCTACGAGCAGTACTTC	CSVMGGGYEQYF
TRBD1	TRBV5-8	TRBJ2-1	-	TGTGCCAGCAGCTTGGCCCGTACAGGGGGCTACGTCAATGAGCAGTTCTTC	CASSLARTGGYVNEQFF
-	TRBV30	TRBJ2-7	-	TGTGCCTGGAGTCGTGGCGGGCCCTACGAGCAGTACTTC	CAWSRGGPYEQYF
TRBD1	TRBV18	TRBJ2-5	-	TGTGCCAGCTCACCTGGACAGGGGGTCCAGACCCAGTACTTC	CASSPGQGVQTQYF
TRBD1	TRBV5-4	TRBJ2-2	-	TGTGCCAGCAGCCGACAGGGGAAGAACACCGGGGAGCTGTTTTTT	CASSRQGKNTGELFF
-	TRBV7-2	TRBJ2-1	-	TGTGCCAGCAGCTCAGACTGGCGGGGGCAGTTCTTC	CASSSDWRGQFF
TRBD2	TRBV7-2	TRBJ2-1	-	TGTGCCAGCAGCCGAAGGACTAGCGGGATGTTCGGCTCCTACAATGAGCAGTTCTTC	CASSRRTSGMFGSYNEQFF
TRBD1	TRBV5-1	TRBJ1-1	-	TGCGCCAGCAGCTTTGAACGGGACAGAGACACTGAAGCTTTCTTT	CASSFERDRDTEAFF
-	TRBV27	TRBJ1-1	-	TGTGCCAGCAGTAACCTACAGGGTATGACTGAAGCTTTCTTT	CASSNLQGMTEAFF
-	TRBV5-1	TRBJ2-5	-	TGCGCCAGCCAAGAGGGTCAAGAGACCCAGTACTTC	CASQEGQETQYF
-	TRBV19	TRBJ2-3	-	TGTGCCAGTAGTCCTTTGCGGGGCCAACGCACAGATACGCAGTATTTT	CASSPLRGQRTDTQYF
TRBD1	TRBV5-1	TRBJ2-3	-	TGCGCCAGCAGCGGACAGGGAGCAGATACGCAGTATTTT	CASSGQGADTQYF
-	TRBV10-2	TRBJ1-4	-	TGCGCCAGCAGTGAGTCTTCCAGGGACGAAAAACTGTTTTTT	CASSESSRDEKLFF
-	TRBV27	TRBJ2-1	-	TGTGCCAGCAGTTTTGTAGATCTTATGGGAAATGAGCAGTTCTTC	CASSFVDLMGNEQFF
-	TRBV30	TRBJ2-3	-	TGTGCCTGGGCCAGCACAGATACGCAGTATTTT	CAWASTDTQYF
-	TRBV27	TRBJ2-1	-	TGTGCCAGCAGTTTTTCGGTGGACTATCTAACCTACAATGAGCAGTTCTTC	CASSFSVDYLTYNEQFF
-	TRBV11-2	TRBJ2-2	-	TGTGCCAGCAGCTTAGAGGACACCGGGGAGCTGTTTTTT	CASSLEDTGELFF
-	TRBV6-5	TRBJ2-7	-	TGTGCCAGCAGCTCGACTAGTGTTGCCTACGAGCAGTACTTC	CASSSTSVAYEQYF
TRBD1	TRBV27	TRBJ2-1	-	TGTGCCAGCAGTTCGGGACAGTACTACAATGAGCAGTTCTTC	CASSSGQYYNEQFF
-	TRBV2	TRBJ1-1	-	TGTGCCAGCGGGAAAACATCGAACACTGAAGCTTTCTTT	CASGKTSNTEAFF
-	TRBV19	TRBJ1-1	-	TGTGCCAGTAGTATAGATAAGGACTCCCGGGCTTTCTTT	CASSIDKDSRAFF
TRBD1	TRBV7-8	TRBJ1-3	-	TGTGCCAGCAGCCTCCGGACAGGTTCCTCTGGAAACACCATATATTTT	CASSLRTGSSGNTIYF
TRBD2	TRBV7-2	TRBJ2-2	-	TGTGCCAGCAGCGGACCGGGACTAGCAGGGACCGGGGAGCTGTTTTTT	CASSGPGLAGTGELFF
-	TRBV2	TRBJ1-5	few	TGTGCCAGCAGTGTCAGCAGGGGAAACCAGCCCCAGCATTTT	CASSVSRGNQPQHF
TRBD1	TRBV28	TRBJ1-1	-	TGTGCCAGCCGGGGGGCAGGGGGAATGAACACTGAAGCTTTCTTT	CASRGAGGMNTEAFF
TRBD1	TRBV5-1	TRBJ2-2	-	TGCGCCAGCAGCGTAACCGGGACAGCCAACACCGGGGAGCTGTTTTTT	CASSVTGTANTGELFF
-	TRBV5-1	TRBJ2-1	-	TGCGCCAGCAGCTTGGCCACACAGGGTTTATGGAATGAGCAGTTCTTC	CASSLATQGLWNEQFF
TRBD2	TRBV9	TRBJ2-5	-	TGTGCCAGCACCCCGGGGAGCGGGAGTAGCGAGACCCAGTACTTC	CASTPGSGSSETQYF
-	TRBV30	TRBJ1-3	-	TGTGCCTGGAGTGTTCTCGGAAACACCATATATTTT	CAWSVLGNTIYF
TRBD2	TRBV7-2	TRBJ2-1	-	TGTGCCAGCAGCAAACAAGCGGGGGGGTCAGATGAGCAGTTCTTC	CASSKQAGGSDEQFF
-	TRBV2	TRBJ2-7	-	TGTGCCAGCAGACCACAGGGCAGAGGACTCTACGAGCAGTACTTC	CASRPQGRGLYEQYF
-	TRBV7-2	TRBJ2-3	-	TGTGCCAGCAGCCCTCAGCCCTCCGGGACCGCTAGCACAGATACGCAGTATTTT	CASSPQPSGTASTDTQYF
-	TRBV6-6	TRBJ2-1	once	TGTGCCAGCAGCCTAAGCGGAGGGCGTAACAATGAGCAGTTCTTC	CASSLSGGRNNEQFF
-	TRBV7-2	TRBJ2-1	-	TGTGCCAGCAGCTTAGTAGGCGGTCGCTTCTACAATGAGCAGTTCTTC	CASSLVGGRFYNEQFF
-	TRBV19	TRBJ1-4	-	TGTGCCAGCAGTAAAGGGCAGTACACTAATGAAAAACTGTTTTTT	CASSKGQYTNEKLFF
-	TRBV19	TRBJ1-5	few	TGTGCCAGTACCCCGGAGGTGGGATTCAATCAGCCCCAGCATTTT	CASTPEVGFNQPQHF
-	TRBV10-3	TRBJ2-5	-	TGTGCCATCAGAGGACCTACGGAAGAGACCCAGTACTTC	CAIRGPTEETQYF
TRBD1	TRBV5-5	TRBJ1-5	-	TGTGCCAGCAGCTACCAGGGGGCGGTGAGCAATCAGCCCCAGCATTTT	CASSYQGAVSNQPQHF
-	TRBV5-1	TRBJ1-4	-	TGCGCCAGCAGCTTGGCCCAGGGGTCTAATGAAAAACTGTTTTTT	CASSLAQGSNEKLFF
-	TRBV28	TRBJ1-2	-	TGTGCCAGCAGTTTAATGGACAACTCTAACTATGGCTACACCTTC	CASSLMDNSNYGYTF
TRBD1	TRBV6-5	TRBJ2-7	-	TGTGCCAGCAGGATACAGGGGGCTGATACGAAGCAGTACTTC	CASRIQGADTKQYF
TRBD2	TRBV10-3	TRBJ2-5	-	TGTGCCATCAGTGAGTCGCCGGGACTAGCGGGAGGGCAAGAGACCCAGTACTTC	CAISESPGLAGGQETQYF
-	TRBV9	TRBJ1-4	-	TGTGCCAGCAGCGTAGCGGATAATGAAAAACTGTTTTTT	CASSVADNEKLFF
-	TRBV6-1	TRBJ1-1	-	TGTGCCAGCAGTGAAGCGAACACTGAAGCTTTCTTT	CASSEANTEAFF
-	TRBV13	TRBJ2-2	-	TGTGCCAGCAGCTTATATAGCAGGGAGGCCGGGGAGCTGTTTTTT	CASSLYSREAGELFF
TRBD2	TRBV4-1	TRBJ2-7	-	TGCGCCAGCAGCCAAGATTTGGTTGTTGGGCGGGAGGGCACATCCTACGAGCAGTACTTC	CASSQDLVVGREGTSYEQYF